This T cell receptor (beta chain) was found in a study of blood T cell repertoires in COVID-19. Study as a whole: Acute-phase and convalescent COVID-19 samples originated in the United States, Italy and Spain.

Profiled with immunoSEQ multiplex PCR; TCRdb holds only in-frame clones, not every one. The sample has some 300,000 clones; approximately 86% are singletons. The V segment lost 8 bases and the J segment 4 bases; nucleotides outside the gene matches: 6. The germline V gene encodes CDR1 SGHNT and CDR2 YENEEA. There are 14 residues in the CDR3. This clone was found once. The sample comprised PBMCs or T cells enriched from blood (not recorded which). This chain joins TRBV11-3 and TRBJ2-2, with 8 bases aligning to TRBD2. The TCR was taken from a woman aged 25-40 years who had recovered from COVID-19. The CDR3 loop reads CASSGTRRTGELFF. The CDR3 DNA reads TGTGCCAGCTCCGGGACTAGACGCACCGGGGAGCTGTTTTTT. The full variable domain, its missing parts supplied by reference TRBV11-3 and TRBJ2-2, is EAGVVQSPRYKIIEKKQPVAFWCNPISGHNTLYWYLQNLGQGPELLIRYENEEAVDDSQLPKDRFSAERLKGVDSTLKIQPAELGDSAVYLCASSGTRRTGELFFGEGSRLTVL.